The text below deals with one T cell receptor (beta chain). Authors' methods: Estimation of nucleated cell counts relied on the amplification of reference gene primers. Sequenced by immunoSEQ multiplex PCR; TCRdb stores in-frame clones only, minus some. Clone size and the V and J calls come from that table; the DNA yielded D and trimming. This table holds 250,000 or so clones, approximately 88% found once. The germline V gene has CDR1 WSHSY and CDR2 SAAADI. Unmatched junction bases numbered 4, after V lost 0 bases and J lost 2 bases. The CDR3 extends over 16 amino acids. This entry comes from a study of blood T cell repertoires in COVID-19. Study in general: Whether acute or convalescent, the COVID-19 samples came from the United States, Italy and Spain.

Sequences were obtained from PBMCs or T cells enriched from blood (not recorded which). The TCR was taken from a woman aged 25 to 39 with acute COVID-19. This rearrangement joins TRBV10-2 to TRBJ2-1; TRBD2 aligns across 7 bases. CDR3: CASSESMGGAYNEQFF. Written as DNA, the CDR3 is TGCGCCAGCAGTGAGTCGATGGGGGGGGCCTACAATGAGCAGTTCTTC.